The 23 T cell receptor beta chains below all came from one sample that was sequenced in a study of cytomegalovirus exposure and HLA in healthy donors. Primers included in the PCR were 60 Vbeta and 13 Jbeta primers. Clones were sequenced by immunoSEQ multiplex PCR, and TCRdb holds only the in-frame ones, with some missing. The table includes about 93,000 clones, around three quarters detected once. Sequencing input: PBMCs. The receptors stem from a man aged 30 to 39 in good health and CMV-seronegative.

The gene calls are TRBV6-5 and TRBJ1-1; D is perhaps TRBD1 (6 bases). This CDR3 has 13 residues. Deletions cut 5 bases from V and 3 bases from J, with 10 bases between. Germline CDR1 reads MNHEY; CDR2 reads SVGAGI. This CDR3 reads CASSRAGDTEAFF. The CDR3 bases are TGTGCCAGCAGTCGCGCAGGGGACACTGAAGCTTTCTTT.

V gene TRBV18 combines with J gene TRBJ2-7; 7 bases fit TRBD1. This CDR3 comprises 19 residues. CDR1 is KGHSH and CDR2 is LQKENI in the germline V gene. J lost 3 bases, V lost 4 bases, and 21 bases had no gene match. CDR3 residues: CASSQKGYTGVGIYYEQYV. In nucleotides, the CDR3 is TGTGCCAGCTCACAAAAGGGATATACAGGGGTCGGTATCTACTACGAGCAGTACGTC.

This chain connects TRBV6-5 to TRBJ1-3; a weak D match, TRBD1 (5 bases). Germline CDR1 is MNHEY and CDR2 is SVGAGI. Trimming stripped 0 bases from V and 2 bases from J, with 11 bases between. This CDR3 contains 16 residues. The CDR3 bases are TGTGCCAGCAGTTACTCCTCAGGGCCCCCTGGAAACACCATATATTTT. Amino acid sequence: CASSYSSGPPGNTIYF.

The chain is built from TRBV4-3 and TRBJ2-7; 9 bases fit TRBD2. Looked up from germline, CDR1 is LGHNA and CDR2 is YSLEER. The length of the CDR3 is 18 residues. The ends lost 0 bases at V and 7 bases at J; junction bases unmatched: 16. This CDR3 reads CASSQDDMAGGQGSEQYF. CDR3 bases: TGCGCCAGCAGCCAAGATGATATGGCGGGGGGGCAGGGAAGTGAGCAGTACTTC.

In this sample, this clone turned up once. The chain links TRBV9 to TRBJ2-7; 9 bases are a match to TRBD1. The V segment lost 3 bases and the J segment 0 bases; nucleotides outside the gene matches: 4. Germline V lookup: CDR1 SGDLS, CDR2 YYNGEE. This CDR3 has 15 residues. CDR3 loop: CASSGGQGSSYEQYF. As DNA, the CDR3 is TGTGCCAGCAGCGGTGGACAGGGGTCCTCCTACGAGCAGTACTTC.

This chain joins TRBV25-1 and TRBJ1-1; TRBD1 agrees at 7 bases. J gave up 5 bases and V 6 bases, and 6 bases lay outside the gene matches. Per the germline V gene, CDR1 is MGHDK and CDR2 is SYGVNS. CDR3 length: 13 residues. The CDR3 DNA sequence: TGTGCCAGCAGCCGAGGGGGCATTACTGAAGCTTTCTTT. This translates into CASSRGGITEAFF.

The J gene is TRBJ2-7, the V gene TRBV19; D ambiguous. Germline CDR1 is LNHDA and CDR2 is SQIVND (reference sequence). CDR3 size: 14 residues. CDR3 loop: CVFFKQKAAYEQYF. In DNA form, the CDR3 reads TGTGTTTTTTTCAAGCAGAAGGCGGCATACGAGCAGTACTTC.

The CDR3: CASGTSGSGTDTQYF. DNA for the CDR3: TGTGCCAGCGGGACTAGCGGGAGTGGCACAGATACGCAGTATTTT. The chain uses TRBV10-3 and TRBJ2-3, with TRBD2 identical over 14 bases. V was clipped by 10 bases and J by 1 base; unmatched bases: 4. The CDR3 totals 15 residues. Germline V CDR1 and CDR2: ENHRY, SYGVKD.

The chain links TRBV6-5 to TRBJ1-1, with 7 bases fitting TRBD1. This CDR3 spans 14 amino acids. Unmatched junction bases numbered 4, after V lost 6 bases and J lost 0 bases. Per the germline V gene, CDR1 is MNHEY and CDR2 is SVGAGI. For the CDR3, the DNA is TGTGCCAGCAGGGTGACAGGGATGAACACTGAAGCTTTCTTT. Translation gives CASRVTGMNTEAFF.

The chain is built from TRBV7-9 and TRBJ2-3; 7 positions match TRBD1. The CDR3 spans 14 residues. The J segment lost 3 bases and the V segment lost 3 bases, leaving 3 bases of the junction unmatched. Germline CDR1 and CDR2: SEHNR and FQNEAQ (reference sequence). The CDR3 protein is CASSFTGDTDTQYF. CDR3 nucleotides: TGTGCCAGCAGCTTTACAGGGGATACAGATACGCAGTATTTT.

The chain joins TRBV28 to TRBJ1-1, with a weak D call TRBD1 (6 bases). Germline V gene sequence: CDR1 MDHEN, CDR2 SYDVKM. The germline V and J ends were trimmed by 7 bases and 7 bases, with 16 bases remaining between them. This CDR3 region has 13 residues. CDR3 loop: CASNVFRTDEAFF. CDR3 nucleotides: TGTGCCAGCAACGTATTTAGGACAGATGAAGCTTTCTTT.

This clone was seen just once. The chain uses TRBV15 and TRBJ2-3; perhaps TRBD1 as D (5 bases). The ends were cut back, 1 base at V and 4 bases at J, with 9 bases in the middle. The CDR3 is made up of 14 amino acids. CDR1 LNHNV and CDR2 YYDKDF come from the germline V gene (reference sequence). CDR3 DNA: TGTGCCACCAGCAGAGGCAGGGTTGCAGATACGCAGTATTTT. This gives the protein CATSRGRVADTQYF.

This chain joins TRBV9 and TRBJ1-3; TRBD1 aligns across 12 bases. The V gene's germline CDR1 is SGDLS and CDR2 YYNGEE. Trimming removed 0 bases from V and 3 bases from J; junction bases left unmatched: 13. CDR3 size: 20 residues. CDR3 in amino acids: CASSVVPAGTGGIHGNTIYF. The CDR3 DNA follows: TGTGCCAGCAGCGTAGTTCCGGCTGGGACAGGGGGCATTCATGGAAACACCATATATTTT.

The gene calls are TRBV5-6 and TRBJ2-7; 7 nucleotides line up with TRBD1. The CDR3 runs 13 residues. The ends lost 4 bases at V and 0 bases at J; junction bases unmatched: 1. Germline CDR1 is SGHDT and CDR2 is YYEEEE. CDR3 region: CASSGDSSYEQYF. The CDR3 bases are TGTGCCAGCAGCGGGGACAGCTCCTACGAGCAGTACTTC.

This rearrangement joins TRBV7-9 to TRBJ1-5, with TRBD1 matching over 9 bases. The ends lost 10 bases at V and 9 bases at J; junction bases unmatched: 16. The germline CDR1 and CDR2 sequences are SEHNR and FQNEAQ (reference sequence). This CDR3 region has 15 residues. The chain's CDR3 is CATSRGQGSPGPQHF. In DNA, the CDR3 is TGTGCCACCTCCCGGGGACAGGGCTCTCCTGGGCCCCAGCATTTT.

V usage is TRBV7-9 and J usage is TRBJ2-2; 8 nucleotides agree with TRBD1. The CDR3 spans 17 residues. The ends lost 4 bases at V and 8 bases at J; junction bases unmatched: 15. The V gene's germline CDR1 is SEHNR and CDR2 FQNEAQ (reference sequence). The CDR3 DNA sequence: TGTGCCAGCAGCTACTGGGACAGGCCCCCGTTTCCAGGGGAGCTGTTTTTT. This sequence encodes CASSYWDRPPFPGELFF.

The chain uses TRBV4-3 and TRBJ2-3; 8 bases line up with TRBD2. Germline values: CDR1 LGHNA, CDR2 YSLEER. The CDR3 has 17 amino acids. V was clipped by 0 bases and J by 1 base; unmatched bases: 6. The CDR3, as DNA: TGCGCCAGCAGCCAAGATGGGGCGGGAGGCGGCACAGATACGCAGTATTTT. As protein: CASSQDGAGGGTDTQYF.

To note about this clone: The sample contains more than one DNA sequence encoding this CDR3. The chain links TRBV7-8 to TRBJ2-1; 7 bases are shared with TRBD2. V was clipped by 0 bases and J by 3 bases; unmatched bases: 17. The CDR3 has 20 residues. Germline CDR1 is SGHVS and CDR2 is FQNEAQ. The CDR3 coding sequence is TGTGCCAGCAGCTTAGCGTTTAGGAATAGCGGGCCTCCTCGCTACAATGAGCAGTTCTTC. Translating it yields CASSLAFRNSGPPRYNEQFF.

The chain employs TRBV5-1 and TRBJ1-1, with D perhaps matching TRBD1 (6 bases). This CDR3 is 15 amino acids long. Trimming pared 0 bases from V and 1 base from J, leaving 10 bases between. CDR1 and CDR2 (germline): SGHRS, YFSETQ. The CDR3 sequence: CASSLGQGGNTEAFF. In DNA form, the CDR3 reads TGCGCCAGCAGCTTGGGTCAAGGGGGGAACACTGAAGCTTTCTTT.

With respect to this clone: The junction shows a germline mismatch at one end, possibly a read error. The CDR3 DNA reads TGTGCCAGCCCGCCGGACTCCTATAATTCACTCCTCCACTTT. This gives the protein CASPPDSYNSLLHF. This chain links TRBV6-1 with TRBJ1-6, with D unclear. Germline lookup yields CDR1 MNHNS and CDR2 SASEGT. CDR3 length: 14 residues.

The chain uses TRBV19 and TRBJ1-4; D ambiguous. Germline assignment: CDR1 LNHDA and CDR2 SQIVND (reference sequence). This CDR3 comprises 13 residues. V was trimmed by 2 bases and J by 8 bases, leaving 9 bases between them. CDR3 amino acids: CASSIWTGEKLFF. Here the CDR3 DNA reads TGTGCCAGTAGTATATGGACTGGGGAAAAACTGTTTTTT.

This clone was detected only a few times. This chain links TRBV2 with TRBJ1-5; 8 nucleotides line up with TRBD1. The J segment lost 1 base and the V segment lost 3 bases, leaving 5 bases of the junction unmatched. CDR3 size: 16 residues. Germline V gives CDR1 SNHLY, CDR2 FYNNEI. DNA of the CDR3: TGTGCCAGCAGTGAGACAGGGGTGTACAGCAATCAGCCCCAGCATTTT. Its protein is CASSETGVYSNQPQHF.

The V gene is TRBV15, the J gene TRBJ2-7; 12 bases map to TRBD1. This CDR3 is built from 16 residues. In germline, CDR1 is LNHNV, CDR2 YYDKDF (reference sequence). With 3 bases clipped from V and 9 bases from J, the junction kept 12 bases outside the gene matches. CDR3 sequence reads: CATSRGGTGGEGGQYV. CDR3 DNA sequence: TGTGCCACCAGCAGGGGGGGGACAGGGGGCGAGGGAGGGCAGTACGTC.